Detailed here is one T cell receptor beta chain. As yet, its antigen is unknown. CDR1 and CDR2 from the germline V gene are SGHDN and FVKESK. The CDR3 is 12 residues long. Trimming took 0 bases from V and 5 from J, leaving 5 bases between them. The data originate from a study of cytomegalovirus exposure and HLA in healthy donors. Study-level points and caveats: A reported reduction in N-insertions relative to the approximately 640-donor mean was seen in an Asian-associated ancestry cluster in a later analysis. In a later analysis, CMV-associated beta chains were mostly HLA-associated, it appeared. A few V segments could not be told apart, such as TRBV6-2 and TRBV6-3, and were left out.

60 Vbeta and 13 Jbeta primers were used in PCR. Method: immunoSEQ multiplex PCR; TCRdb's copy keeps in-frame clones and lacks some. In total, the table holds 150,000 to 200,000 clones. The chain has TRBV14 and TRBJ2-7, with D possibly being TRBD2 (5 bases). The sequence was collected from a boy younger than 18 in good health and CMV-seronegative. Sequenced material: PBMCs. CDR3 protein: CASSQDGDEQYF. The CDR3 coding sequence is TGTGCCAGCAGCCAAGACGGGGACGAGCAGTACTTC. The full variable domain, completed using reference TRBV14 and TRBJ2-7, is EAGVTQFPSHSVIEKGQTVTLRCDPISGHDNLYWYRRVMGKEIKFLLHFVKESKQDESGMPNNRFLAERTGGTYSTLKVQPAELEDSGVYFCASSQDGDEQYFGPGTRLTVT.